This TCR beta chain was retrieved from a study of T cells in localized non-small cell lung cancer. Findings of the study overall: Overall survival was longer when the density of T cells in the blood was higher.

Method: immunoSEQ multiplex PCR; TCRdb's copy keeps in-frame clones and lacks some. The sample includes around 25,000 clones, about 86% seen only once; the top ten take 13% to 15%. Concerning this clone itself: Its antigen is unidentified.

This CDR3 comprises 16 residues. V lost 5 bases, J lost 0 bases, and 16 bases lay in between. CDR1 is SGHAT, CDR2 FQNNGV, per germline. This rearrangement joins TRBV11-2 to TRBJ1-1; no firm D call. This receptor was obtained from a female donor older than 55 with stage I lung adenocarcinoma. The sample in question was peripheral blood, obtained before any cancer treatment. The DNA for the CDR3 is TGTGCCAGCAGCCCCAAACTGATGGGATTGAACACTGAAGCTTTCTTT. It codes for CASSPKLMGLNTEAFF.